This T cell receptor (beta chain) was recovered during a study of blood T cell repertoires in COVID-19 (dated by TCRdb to 2020 to 2021). About the full investigation: The collaborator samples originated in the United States, Italy and Spain and spanned the acute and convalescent phases of COVID-19. Sample metadata almost always included a de-identified subject ID, COVID-19 status, age in years and sex. The repertoires were released in a freely available public database meant as a resource for research on the immune response to SARS-CoV-2. Where HLA class I and class II types were available, the types were taken from metadata supplied by the sample provider, not from assay-based typing. Samples came from the ongoing ImmuneRACE study (first 160 participants) plus 1,254 subjects from 6 global collaborators. Deeply sampled blood TCRbeta repertoires from subjects exposed to, actively infected with, or recovered from COVID-19 were included in the dataset. The material from the prospective study consisted of cDNA or gDNA derived from T cells, B-cell-depleted T cells, or PBMCs.

Study-level results and caveats: The quantity of clinical and demographic metadata differed by source and by participant and was supplied without curation.

CDR1 and CDR2 (SGDLS, YYNGEE) derive from the germline V gene. From its cysteine to its phenylalanine, the CDR3 spans 17 amino acids. CDR3 DNA only is kept here, 51 bases in frame from base 1. V is cut back by 3 bases and J by 8 bases, with 17 bases in the junction unmatched. For this clone: The antigen it binds to is not known. The sample holds no much larger clone one base away, and base qualities are not on file.

TCRbeta CDR3 regions were amplified from genomic DNA using the immunoSEQ Assay, a bias-controlled multiplex PCR. In the paper's pipeline: Nucleated cell counts per sample were estimated from amplification of reference gene primers within the assay. To quantify the absolute abundance of each unique TCRbeta CDR3 rearrangement, sequence reads were collapsed and filtered. For each sample, productive Simpson clonality was calculated as the square root of Simpson's diversity index across productive rearrangements. In TCRdb, the immuneACCESS table is reduced to in-frame sequences with V and J assigned. These tables do not hold every clone; where another copy was compared, an unresolved V gene accounts for under half, and the others remain unexplained. V and J calls and clone size are given by that table; D and trimming were obtained from the DNA. The sample data list 150,000 to 200,000 clones, and approximately 87% of these were observed just once. 3% to 4% of the sample is held by the ten biggest clonotypes.

Whole blood was collected in K2EDTA tubes by collaborating institutions according to the institutions' own protocols. For TCRbeta analysis, collaborator samples were shipped as frozen whole blood, as isolated PBMCs, or as DNA extracted from either sample type. The sequenced sample was peripheral blood. The chain links TRBV9 with TRBJ2-1; TRBD2 agrees with 7 junctional bases. This receptor was obtained from a man younger than 35 with active or convalescent COVID-19. The CDR3 reads CASSGLGLAANRHEQFF. Read as DNA, the sequence is TGTGCCAGCAGCGGTCTGGGGCTAGCGGCCAATAGACATGAGCAGTTCTTC.